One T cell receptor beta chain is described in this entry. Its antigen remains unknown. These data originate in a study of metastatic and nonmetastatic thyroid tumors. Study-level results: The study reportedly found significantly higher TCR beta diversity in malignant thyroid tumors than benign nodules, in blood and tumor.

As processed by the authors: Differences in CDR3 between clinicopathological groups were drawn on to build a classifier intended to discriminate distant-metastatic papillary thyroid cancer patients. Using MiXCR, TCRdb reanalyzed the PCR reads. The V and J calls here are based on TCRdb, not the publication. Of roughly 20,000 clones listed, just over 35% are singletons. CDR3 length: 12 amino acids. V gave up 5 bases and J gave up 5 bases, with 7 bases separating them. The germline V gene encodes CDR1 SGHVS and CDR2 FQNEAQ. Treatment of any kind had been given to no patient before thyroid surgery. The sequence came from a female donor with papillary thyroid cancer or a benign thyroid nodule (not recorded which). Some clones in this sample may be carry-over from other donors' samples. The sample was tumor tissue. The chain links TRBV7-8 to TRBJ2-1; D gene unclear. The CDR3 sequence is CASSRLNNEQFF. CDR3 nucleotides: TGTGCCAGCAGCCGGCTAAACAATGAGCAGTTCTTC. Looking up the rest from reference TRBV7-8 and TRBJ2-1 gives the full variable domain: GAGVSQSPRYKVAKRGQDVALRCDPISGHVSLFWYQQALGQGPEFLTYFQNEAQLDKSGLPSDRFFAERPEGSVSTLKIQRTQQEDSAVYLCASSRLNNEQFFGPGTRLTVL.